This TCR beta chain was recovered during a study of shared clonotypes between healthy human individuals. About this clone: Other DNA sequences within the sample encode an identical CDR3.

It was about 190 ng DNA, around 32,000 T cell genomes, that sorted-subset replicate PCRs used. Here immunoSEQ multiplex PCR was the method, and the copy in TCRdb shows in-frame clones only, minus some. The sample has about 1.5 million clones, under 99% seen once. Germline V gene data show CDR1 as KGHSH and CDR2 as LQKENI. This CDR3 has 13 amino acids. V lost 6 bases and J 2 bases, leaving 10 bases between the germline ends. The chain links TRBV18 to TRBJ1-2; D gene unclear. The receptor was derived from a man aged 25-45 years in good health. Source material: naive CD4+ T cells sorted from blood. Subset noted: CD45RA+ positively selected. The CDR3 sequence is CASSPKENYGYTF. CDR3 in DNA: TGTGCCAGCTCGCCTAAGGAGAACTATGGCTACACCTTC.